This T cell receptor beta chain was found in a study of shared T cell receptors in the human thymus. Here immunoSEQ multiplex PCR was the method, and the copy in TCRdb shows in-frame clones only, minus some. The sample yields hundreds of thousands of clones, about 89% seen once. CDR3 length: 16 amino acids. Germline CDR1 is SEHNR and CDR2 is FQNEAQ (reference sequence). V was shortened by 2 bases and J by 8 bases, with 18 bases between the two germline ends. The sample also formed part of further work on human thymus T cells. In that study: Thymic and blood repertoires appeared to show biased V and J gene usage.

This chain links TRBV7-9 with TRBJ1-4; maybe TRBD1 (5 bases). The source of this sequence is a boy under two years old with a congenital heart defect. Material for sequencing was thymocytes. The CDR3 DNA is TGTGCCAGCAGCTTAATTCTTATGGGGCCGCGGGAAAAACTGTTTTTT. This translates into CASSLILMGPREKLFF.